The 13 T cell receptor beta chains presented below share a single source sample, sequenced in a study of blood T cell repertoires in COVID-19 (dated by TCRdb to 2020 to 2022). The library came from the immunoSEQ multiplex PCR assay. Not all clones reach the TCRdb copy of this immuneACCESS table, which keeps in-frame sequences only. Checked studies attribute under half of the gap to unresolved V genes and leave the rest unexplained. The table for this sample lists more than 200,000 clones; more than 85% of them were counted only once. Of the sample, under 5% falls within the top ten clones. Sequenced input: PBMCs or T cells enriched from blood (not recorded which). All receptors derive from a woman aged 30 to 39 who had recovered from COVID-19.

The chain joins TRBV9 to TRBJ1-3; D is perhaps TRBD1 (6 bases). Trimming stripped 5 bases from V and 0 bases from J, with 12 bases between. CDR1 SGDLS and CDR2 YYNGEE come from the germline V gene. The CDR3 is made up of 15 amino acids. The CDR3, as DNA: TGTGCCAGCAGTAGACAGGCAAGCTCTGGAAACACCATATATTTT. Encoded protein: CASSRQASSGNTIYF.

The chain joins TRBV7-2 to TRBJ1-2, with 9 bases identical to TRBD1. V dropped 5 bases and J dropped 8; count of bases not matched to a gene: 9. The length of the CDR3 is 14 residues. Germline values: CDR1 SGHTA, CDR2 FQGNSA. DNA for the CDR3: TGTGCCAGCAGCGCCCACAGGGGGCCGGAGGGCTACACCTTC. The encoded protein is CASSAHRGPEGYTF.

Turning to this clone: At one end the junction does not follow the germline gene, possibly because of a read error. The V and J genes are TRBV28 and TRBJ1-2; 7 bases line up with TRBD1. Per germline, CDR1 MDHEN and CDR2 SYDVKM. The CDR3 is 14 amino acids. In DNA, the CDR3 is TGTGCCAGCACTCCCGGACAGGTGAACTATGGCTGCACCTTC. Protein: CASTPGQVNYGCTF.

This clone was picked up one time. V and J are TRBV7-9 and TRBJ2-7; the match to TRBD1 covers 7 bases. V was clipped by 1 base and J by 1 base; unmatched bases: 10. Germline V CDR1 and CDR2: SEHNR, FQNEAQ (reference sequence). This CDR3 spans 17 amino acids. CDR3 DNA: TGTGCCAGCAGCTTAGACAGGGGACGAATCCAATCCTACGAGCAGTACTTC. Translation: CASSLDRGRIQSYEQYF.

CDR3: CASSLEGSEQFF. CDR3 bases: TGTGCCAGCAGTTTGGAGGGAAGTGAGCAGTTCTTC. The chain is built from TRBV28 and TRBJ2-1; perhaps TRBD2 as D (6 bases). V was clipped by 3 bases and J by 9 bases, with 9 bases between them. This CDR3 region has 12 residues. The germline gives CDR1 MDHEN, CDR2 SYDVKM.

The gene calls are TRBV29-1 and TRBJ1-4, with 9 nucleotides matching TRBD1. The CDR3 sequence is 16 residues long. CDR1 is SQVTM, CDR2 ANQGSEA, per germline. V trimming: 0 bases; J trimming: 14 bases; junction bases outside the gene matches: 16. DNA for the CDR3: TGCAGCGTTGAAGACCCCCTGACAGGGGGAGACAGTGTGCTGTTTTTT. The encoded protein is CSVEDPLTGGDSVLFF.

This clone was seen a single time. V gene TRBV28 combines with J gene TRBJ1-2, with D unresolved. This CDR3 is 12 amino acids long. The V and J ends lost 8 bases and 7 bases respectively, with 14 bases between them. Germline V gene lookup returns CDR1 MDHEN and CDR2 SYDVKM. The CDR3 is CASLSREGGYTF. The CDR3 coding sequence is TGTGCCAGCCTCTCGAGGGAGGGTGGCTACACCTTC.

This clone was counted a single time. The genes are TRBV9 and TRBJ2-1; 12 bases align to TRBD2. The V gene's germline CDR1 is SGDLS and CDR2 YYNGEE. The CDR3 runs to 21 residues. With 0 bases clipped from V and 4 bases from J, the junction kept 17 bases outside the gene matches. The CDR3 DNA follows: TGTGCCAGCAGCGTAGTACCTAGCGGGAGGGCCGGGGGTGATGAATACAATGAGCAGTTCTTC. Translated: CASSVVPSGRAGGDEYNEQFF.

This chain links TRBV7-9 with TRBJ1-6; D is possibly TRBD1 (6 bases). Germline V gene data show CDR1 as SEHNR and CDR2 as FQNEAQ (reference sequence). The CDR3 is 15 amino acids. V was clipped by 5 bases and J by 10 bases, with 18 bases between them. This CDR3 reads CASSPGRRGESPLHF. The CDR3 DNA sequence: TGTGCCAGCAGCCCCGGCCGCAGGGGAGAATCACCCCTCCACTTT.

This rearrangement joins TRBV29-1 to TRBJ2-1, with TRBD2 matching over 8 bases. The CDR3 contains 16 residues. V lost 2 bases and J lost 0; bases outside the gene matches: 6. CDR1 and CDR2 from the germline V gene are SQVTM and ANQGSEA. The chain's CDR3 is CSVEPRSGSSYNEQFF. The CDR3 DNA reads as TGCAGCGTTGAACCGCGGAGCGGGAGCTCCTACAATGAGCAGTTCTTC.

This clone was recorded a few times. The chain has TRBV28 and TRBJ2-1; no reliable D call. CDR3 size: 12 residues. Trimming removed 5 bases at V and 7 bases at J, with 9 bases between. CDR1 and CDR2 (germline): MDHEN, SYDVKM. CDR3: CASSPPMNEQFF. The CDR3 DNA is TGTGCCAGCAGTCCCCCTATGAATGAGCAGTTCTTC. The full variable domain, in which reference TRBV28 and TRBJ2-1 provide the parts outside the CDR3, is DVKVTQSSRYLVKRTGEKVFLECVQDMDHENMFWYRQDPGLGLRLIYFSYDVKMKEKGDIPEGYSVSREKKERFSLILESASTNQTSMYLCASSPPMNEQFFGPGTRLTVL.

The chain couples TRBV6-5 to TRBJ1-5; no firm D call. V lost 5 bases and J lost 0, with 5 bases in between. Germline V gives CDR1 MNHEY, CDR2 SVGAGI. CDR3 length equals 13 residues. CDR3 bases: TGTGCCAGCAGTCGGAGTAGCAATCAGCCCCAGCATTTT. It yields the protein CASSRSSNQPQHF.

This chain connects TRBV19 to TRBJ1-5, with no clear D. The ends were cut back, 6 bases at V and 6 bases at J, with 12 bases in the middle. Looked up from germline, CDR1 is LNHDA and CDR2 is SQIVND (reference sequence). The CDR3 extends over 13 amino acids. The CDR3 protein is CASSRRFGQPQHF. The CDR3 DNA is TGTGCCAGTAGCCGGCGGTTTGGTCAGCCCCAGCATTTT.